The 25 T cell receptor beta chains reported below all come from one sample, sequenced in a study of blood T cell repertoires in COVID-19. Libraries were prepared by immunoSEQ multiplex PCR; TCRdb keeps only in-frame clonotypes and omits some of them. The top ten hold approximately 2% of the sample, which has tens of thousands of clones, around 90% seen once. Specimen: peripheral blood. Receptors originate from a man over 45 with acute or convalescent COVID-19.

The genes are TRBV19 and TRBJ1-4; D possibly corresponds to TRBD1 (6 bases). Germline V gene sequence: CDR1 LNHDA, CDR2 SQIVND (reference sequence). The CDR3 consists of 15 residues. With 3 bases removed from V and 3 bases from J, the gap between germline ends came to 11 bases. CDR3 coding DNA: TGTGCCAGTAGTATGGACAGCCTTTCTAATGAAAAACTGTTTTTT. Amino acids: CASSMDSLSNEKLFF.

This chain links TRBV10-3 with TRBJ1-1, with D unresolved. Germline V gene sequence: CDR1 ENHRY, CDR2 SYGVKD. Trimming pared 0 bases from V and 3 bases from J, leaving 8 bases between. The CDR3 covers 14 residues. CDR3 DNA sequence: TGTGCCATCAGTGAGTCCACGAGTTACACTGAAGCTTTCTTT. This codes for CAISESTSYTEAFF.

The CDR3 loop is CASSSFGGYEQYV. Here the CDR3 DNA reads TGTGCCAGCAGTTCGTTCGGGGGCTACGAGCAGTACGTC. The rearrangement uses TRBV6-5 and TRBJ2-7, with D perhaps matching TRBD2 (6 bases). The V end lost 4 bases, the J end lost 3 bases, and 10 bases lay between the germline ends. CDR3 size: 13 residues. Germline V gives CDR1 MNHEY, CDR2 SVGAGI.

V gene TRBV4-1 combines with J gene TRBJ1-5; D ambiguous. This CDR3 is built from 13 residues. Trimming pared 5 bases from V and 3 bases from J, leaving 8 bases between. Germline V gene sequence: CDR1 MGHRA, CDR2 YSYEKL. CDR3 in amino acids: CASSSGSNQPQHF. CDR3 bases: TGCGCCAGCAGCTCAGGATCCAATCAGCCCCAGCATTTT.

The chain uses TRBV11-1 and TRBJ2-3, with 7 positions matching TRBD1. This CDR3 is 15 amino acids long. The germline V gene encodes CDR1 SGHAT and CDR2 FQDESV (reference sequence). The V gene end was trimmed by 5 bases and the J gene end by 6 bases; junction bases not matched to a gene: 11. CDR3 protein: CASSQSTGVLDTQYF. The CDR3 nucleotides read TGTGCCAGCAGCCAAAGCACAGGGGTTTTGGATACGCAGTATTTT.

The chain is built from TRBV19 and TRBJ2-7; 8 positions agree with TRBD2. The trim removed 5 bases at V and 1 base at J, leaving 7 bases unmatched. Germline-derived CDR1 and CDR2 are LNHDA and SQIVND (reference sequence). The CDR3 is made up of 15 amino acids. CDR3 region: CASSPRTSQSYEQYF. For the CDR3, the DNA is TGTGCCAGTAGTCCTAGGACTAGCCAGTCCTACGAGCAGTACTTC.

This chain joins TRBV9 and TRBJ2-5; D not certain. The CDR3 spans 13 residues. CDR1 and CDR2 (germline): SGDLS, YYNGEE. V was trimmed by 1 base and J by 4 bases, leaving 8 bases between them. CDR3 amino acids: CASSVNPGETQYF. Written as DNA, the CDR3 is TGTGCCAGCAGCGTAAACCCGGGAGAGACCCAGTACTTC.

This chain connects TRBV27 to TRBJ1-5, with 7 positions matching TRBD1. The germline V gene encodes CDR1 MNHEY and CDR2 SMNVEV (reference sequence). CDR3 size: 14 residues. J lost 3 bases, V lost 6 bases, and 5 bases had no gene match. CDR3 sequence: CASRATGVNQPQHF. CDR3 in DNA: TGTGCCAGCAGGGCAACAGGGGTCAATCAGCCCCAGCATTTT.

V usage is TRBV9 and J usage is TRBJ2-2; 10 nucleotides line up with TRBD2. The length of the CDR3 is 16 residues. Germline V gene data show CDR1 as SGDLS and CDR2 as YYNGEE. V was pared by 2 bases and J by 10 bases, with 11 bases of the junction left unmatched. CDR3 region: CASSVGASGSLEELFF. In DNA, the CDR3 is TGTGCCAGCAGCGTGGGGGCTAGCGGGAGTCTCGAGGAGCTGTTTTTT.

The V gene is TRBV5-1, the J gene TRBJ2-1, with 12 bases fitting TRBD2. V was pared by 5 bases and J by 7 bases, with 4 bases of the junction left unmatched. Looked up from germline, CDR1 is SGHRS and CDR2 is YFSETQ. The CDR3 consists of 14 residues. CDR3 sequence: CASSMGLAGNEQFF. CDR3 sequence (DNA): TGCGCCAGCAGTATGGGACTAGCGGGTAATGAGCAGTTCTTC.

V and J are TRBV5-4 and TRBJ1-6, with 9 bases lining up with TRBD1. Germline CDR1 SGHNT, CDR2 YYREEE (reference sequence). The CDR3 is made up of 14 amino acids. Trimming took 5 bases from V and 7 from J; bases not matched to a gene: 4. CDR3 nucleotides: TGTGCCAGCAGGGGGGACAGGGCGAATTCACCCCTCCACTTT. It specifies CASRGDRANSPLHF.

The CDR3 bases are TGTGCCAGCAGCCAAGACCTGGGGGAGGGCACAGATACGCAGTATTTT. It is translated as CASSQDLGEGTDTQYF. V gene TRBV3-1 (or the pseudogene TRBV3-2) combines with J gene TRBJ2-3; D is perhaps TRBD2 (6 bases). The germline gives CDR1 LGHDT, CDR2 YNNKEL (reference sequence). The ends were cut back, 0 bases at V and 1 base at J, with 11 bases in the middle. This CDR3 is built from 16 residues.

The J gene is TRBJ1-6, the V gene TRBV25-1; D remains unclear. This CDR3 contains 10 residues. From germline, CDR1 is MGHDK and CDR2 SYGVNS. V was shortened by 8 bases and J by 11 bases, with 7 bases between the two germline ends. The CDR3 protein is CASAVTPLHF. Written as DNA, the CDR3 is TGTGCCAGCGCGGTCACACCCCTCCACTTT.

This clone was observed a few times. Different DNA sequences within this sample yield the same CDR3. The rearrangement joins TRBV4-1 to TRBJ2-1; TRBD2 is a possible D gene (6 bases). Trimming took off 4 bases at V and 9 bases at J, with 10 bases between the two ends. Germline CDR1 reads MGHRA; CDR2 reads YSYEKL. This CDR3 region has 12 residues. As DNA, the CDR3 is TGCGCCAGCAGCCTCAGCGGGTCTGAGCAGTTCTTC. It encodes CASSLSGSEQFF.

The chain joins TRBV2 to TRBJ2-7; tentatively, D is TRBD1 (5 bases). The CDR3 runs to 14 residues. The germline V gene has CDR1 SNHLY and CDR2 FYNNEI. With 6 bases removed from V and 2 bases from J, the gap between germline ends came to 14 bases. CDR3 sequence (DNA): TGTGCCAGCAGGACCAGGGTGACCGCCTACGAGCAGTACTTC. Translated, it gives CASRTRVTAYEQYF.

This clone came up once. The chain's CDR3 is CASSPRWGENTEAFF. In nucleotides, the CDR3 is TGCGCCAGCAGCCCTCGTTGGGGCGAGAACACTGAAGCTTTCTTT. This rearrangement joins TRBV5-1 to TRBJ1-1; D may be TRBD1 (5 bases). Per the germline V gene, CDR1 is SGHRS and CDR2 is YFSETQ. V lost 4 bases, J lost 1 base, and 14 bases lay in between. The CDR3 extends over 15 amino acids.

This chain connects TRBV28 to TRBJ1-1, with D unresolved. The CDR3 covers 15 residues. V shed 1 base and J shed 1 base, with 10 bases lying between them. Germline loops: CDR1 MDHEN, CDR2 SYDVKM. For the CDR3, the DNA is TGTGCCAGCAGTTTATCATCGACGGGGAACACTGAAGCTTTCTTT. Translation gives CASSLSSTGNTEAFF. The full variable domain, completed using reference TRBV28 and TRBJ1-1, is DVKVTQSSRYLVKRTGEKVFLECVQDMDHENMFWYRQDPGLGLRLIYFSYDVKMKEKGDIPEGYSVSREKKERFSLILESASTNQTSMYLCASSLSSTGNTEAFFGQGTRLTVV.

V gene TRBV3-1 (or the pseudogene TRBV3-2) combines with J gene TRBJ1-4, with 7 nucleotides matching TRBD1. V trimming: 3 bases; J trimming: 2 bases; junction bases outside the gene matches: 6. CDR3 length: 16 amino acids. Germline V gene sequence: CDR1 LGHDT, CDR2 YNNKEL (reference sequence). The CDR3 loop is CASSQRGGRTNEKLFF. For the CDR3, the DNA is TGTGCCAGCAGCCAGCGAGGGGGCCGTACTAATGAAAAACTGTTTTTT.

The V call is TRBV5-1, the J call TRBJ2-1; TRBD1 agrees at 9 bases. The CDR3 length is 16 residues. CDR1 SGHRS and CDR2 YFSETQ come from the germline V gene. The V gene end was trimmed by 0 bases and the J gene end by 6 bases; junction bases not matched to a gene: 7. The CDR3 coding sequence is TGCGCCAGCAGCTTGGAGGGACAGGGATTCGTCAATGAGCAGTTCTTC. Protein product: CASSLEGQGFVNEQFF.

The chain combines TRBV7-3 with TRBJ2-1, with 9 nucleotides matching TRBD2. The ends lost 10 bases at V and 8 bases at J; junction bases unmatched: 12. Germline CDR1 is SGHTA and CDR2 is FQGTGA. This CDR3 contains 14 residues. The CDR3 DNA is TGTGCCACCTCCCCTAGCGGGAATGTCGATGAGCAGTTCTTC. It encodes CATSPSGNVDEQFF.

This clone was observed a few times. This sequence joins TRBV11-2 and TRBJ2-7; no clear D. CDR3 length: 12 amino acids. V was cut by 0 bases and J by 5 bases, with 5 bases left in between. CDR1 and CDR2 (germline): SGHAT, FQNNGV. CDR3 region: CASSLDRDEQYF. The CDR3, as DNA: TGTGCCAGCAGCTTAGATCGGGACGAGCAGTACTTC.

J is TRBJ1-2 and V is TRBV6-5; possibly TRBD1 for D (5 bases). The V gene lost 0 bases and the J gene lost 0 bases, with 8 bases spanning the gap. The CDR3 sequence is 15 residues long. In germline, CDR1 is MNHEY, CDR2 SVGAGI. The CDR3 loop reads CASSYSTGANYGYTF. CDR3 DNA sequence: TGTGCCAGCAGTTACTCGACGGGGGCTAACTATGGCTACACCTTC.

The V and J genes are TRBV12-3 or TRBV12-4 and TRBJ2-7; the D is unclear. V lost 6 bases to trimming and J lost 6 bases, with 15 bases between them. This CDR3 is built from 13 residues. This CDR3 is CASSPTLSSEQYF. The CDR3, as DNA: TGTGCCAGCAGCCCGACACTTTCAAGCGAGCAGTACTTC.

This clone showed up just a few times. The chain uses TRBV24-1 and TRBJ2-1; the D is unclear. This CDR3 has 16 amino acids. Germline CDR1 KGHDR, CDR2 SFDVKD. V lost 2 bases, J lost 0 bases, and 10 bases lay in between. In DNA form, the CDR3 reads TGTGCCACCAGTGATTATACGGGTAGCTCCTACAATGAGCAGTTCTTC. Amino acids: CATSDYTGSSYNEQFF.

This rearrangement joins TRBV2 to TRBJ1-1, with D possibly matching TRBD1 (6 bases). The V and J ends lost 6 bases and 2 bases respectively, with 10 bases between them. Germline CDR1 and CDR2: SNHLY and FYNNEI. The CDR3 is 13 amino acids. The CDR3 bases are TGTGCCAGCAGGCCAGGGGCCAACACTGAAGCTTTCTTT. It specifies CASRPGANTEAFF.